These T cell receptor beta chains were read from a single sample in a study of cytomegalovirus exposure and HLA in healthy donors. Here immunoSEQ multiplex PCR was the method, and the copy in TCRdb shows in-frame clones only, minus some. The repertoire includes 130,000 to 150,000 clones, 68% of them detected once, and roughly 4.7% sits in the top ten. Sample: PBMCs. The receptors come from a man aged 55 to 70 in good health and CMV-seronegative. Both conserved end residues are part of each CDR3. A D gene is named only where the DNA matches it firmly. Rows may omit the clone size; those that give it use once, few, many or a size class.

v_call,d_call,clone_size,j_call,cdr3_aa,cdr3_nt
TRBV5-6,TRBD2,few,TRBJ2-5,CASSLYPGGKETQYF,TGTGCCAGCAGCTTGTACCCGGGGGGAAAAGAGACCCAGTACTTC
TRBV5-1,TRBD2,-,TRBJ2-3,CASSLPTSDLTDTQYF,TGCGCCAGCAGCTTACCGACTAGCGATCTCACAGATACGCAGTATTTT
TRBV18,TRBD2,-,TRBJ2-7,CASSPGLAAGEQYF,TGTGCCAGCTCACCGGGACTAGCGGCAGGCGAGCAGTACTTC
TRBV11-2,-,-,TRBJ2-7,CASSAQGIGYEQYF,TGTGCCAGCAGCGCCCAGGGTATAGGCTACGAGCAGTACTTC
TRBV9,TRBD2,-,TRBJ2-3,CASSVESSGVTDTQYF,TGTGCCAGCAGCGTAGAATCTAGCGGGGTTACAGATACGCAGTATTTT
TRBV6-6,TRBD1,-,TRBJ1-6,CASTTGSENSPLHF,TGTGCCAGCACGACAGGGTCAGAAAATTCACCCCTCCACTTT
TRBV19,-,-,TRBJ2-7,CASSTGSGLEYEQYF,TGTGCCAGTAGTACGGGGTCGGGACTCGAGTACGAGCAGTACTTC
TRBV6-1,TRBD2,-,TRBJ2-7,CASSEAREGPYEQYF,TGTGCCAGCAGTGAAGCGCGGGAGGGCCCCTACGAGCAGTACTTC
TRBV9,TRBD2,once,TRBJ2-2,CASSVEGGREETGELFF,TGTGCCAGCAGCGTAGAAGGCGGGAGAGAGGAGACCGGGGAGCTGTTTTTT
TRBV6-6,TRBD2,-,TRBJ2-7,CASRDGLAAYEQYF,TGTGCCAGCAGAGATGGACTAGCGGCTTACGAGCAGTACTTC
TRBV15,TRBD2,once,TRBJ2-4,CATSDTGLAGVAKNIQYF,TGTGCCACCAGCGATACGGGACTAGCGGGAGTAGCCAAAAACATTCAGTACTTC
TRBV6-5,TRBD1,-,TRBJ1-6,CASSEGQGSSPLHF,TGTGCCAGCAGCGAGGGACAGGGAAGTTCACCCCTCCACTTT
TRBV25-1,-,-,TRBJ2-7,CASSEYGGTYEQYF,TGTGCCAGCAGTGAATATGGAGGTACCTACGAGCAGTACTTC
TRBV6-1,TRBD1,-,TRBJ2-7,CSSPPGQGIYAQYF,TGTTCCAGCCCCCCCGGACAGGGTATCTACGCGCAGTACTTC
TRBV19,-,-,TRBJ1-2,CASSIRALAYGYTF,TGTGCCAGTAGTATCAGGGCTTTGGCCTATGGCTACACCTTC
TRBV28,TRBD1,-,TRBJ1-1,CASSLGQGAFF,TGTGCCAGCAGTCTCGGACAGGGAGCTTTCTTT